The present T cell receptor beta chain was sequenced within a study of shared clonotypes between healthy human individuals. Germline loops: CDR1 MNHEY, CDR2 SMNVEV (reference sequence). Trimming left V 5 bases short and J 9 bases short, with 17 bases between. The CDR3 extends over 14 amino acids. Naive CD8 cells were CD45RO-negative, positively selected for CCR7, excluding terminally differentiated effector memory CD45RA+ cells. Method: immunoSEQ multiplex PCR; TCRdb's copy keeps in-frame clones and lacks some. This table has about 550,000 clones, roughly 95% appearing once. The rearrangement uses TRBV27 and TRBJ2-1; maybe TRBD1 (6 bases). The sequenced material came from naive CD8+ T cells sorted from blood. The receptor was derived from a young woman in good health. CDR3 bases: TGTGCCAGCAGTAGGCAGGGGCTAACTAGTGAGCAGTTCTTC. Translating it yields CASSRQGLTSEQFF.